A selection of T cell receptor beta chains follows, all from one sample in a study of shared clonotypes between healthy human individuals. Some clones are missing from TCRdb's copy, which holds only in-frame ones; the method was immunoSEQ multiplex PCR. The sample lists about 2 million clones; roughly 95% were seen once. Sequencing input: naive CD4+ T cells sorted from blood. The receptors shown here come from a man younger than 30 in good health. The CDR3 runs from the conserved cysteine through the conserved F or W. The D gene is left open where the match is weak. Size values are once, few and many counts, or a class for expanded clones, and some rows have none.

d_call: TRBD2
clone_size: .
v_call: TRBV6-5
j_call: TRBJ2-5
cdr3_nt: TGTGCCAGCAGTTCACAGGCTAGCGGGACGTTAGAGACCCAGTACTTC
cdr3_aa: CASSSQASGTLETQYF

d_call: .
clone_size: once
v_call: TRBV4-3
j_call: TRBJ2-3
cdr3_nt: TGCGCCAGCAGCCAACTAGCTAGCGATACGCAGTATTTT
cdr3_aa: CASSQLASDTQYF

d_call: .
clone_size: .
v_call: TRBV27
j_call: TRBJ2-1
cdr3_nt: TGTGCCAGCAGTTTTAGGTGGAACAATGAGCAGTTCTTC
cdr3_aa: CASSFRWNNEQFF

d_call: TRBD1
clone_size: .
v_call: TRBV5-4
j_call: TRBJ1-3
cdr3_nt: TGTGCCAGCAGTACAGGGGCCTCTGGAAACACCATATATTTT
cdr3_aa: CASSTGASGNTIYF

d_call: .
clone_size: once
v_call: TRBV7-2
j_call: TRBJ2-1
cdr3_nt: TGTGCCAGCAGCTTCAAGTTATTAGGTGAGCAGTTCTTC
cdr3_aa: CASSFKLLGEQFF

d_call: .
clone_size: .
v_call: TRBV30
j_call: TRBJ1-3
cdr3_nt: TGTGCCTGGAGTGATGTAGGCCCTAACTCTGGAAACACCATATATTTT
cdr3_aa: CAWSDVGPNSGNTIYF

d_call: .
clone_size: few
v_call: TRBV6-1
j_call: TRBJ2-7
cdr3_nt: TGTGCCAGCAGTGAAGGACTGCTCCTCGGGGGCGAGCAGTACTTC
cdr3_aa: CASSEGLLLGGEQYF

d_call: .
clone_size: .
v_call: TRBV10-1
j_call: TRBJ2-1
cdr3_nt: TGCGCCAGCAGTGATCCATCCGACTTGAACAATGAGCAGTTCTTC
cdr3_aa: CASSDPSDLNNEQFF

d_call: .
clone_size: .
v_call: TRBV30
j_call: TRBJ2-1
cdr3_nt: TGTGCCTGGAAGGTAGCGCACTACAATGAGCAGTTCTTC
cdr3_aa: CAWKVAHYNEQFF

d_call: .
clone_size: .
v_call: TRBV9
j_call: TRBJ2-4
cdr3_nt: TGTGCCAGCAGCGTAGGTCAGCAAAACATTCAGTACTTC
cdr3_aa: CASSVGQQNIQYF

d_call: .
clone_size: .
v_call: TRBV5-6
j_call: TRBJ2-1
cdr3_nt: TGTGCCAGCAGCTTTTGGGGACGGTCCTACAATGAGCAGTTCTTC
cdr3_aa: CASSFWGRSYNEQFF

d_call: .
clone_size: .
v_call: TRBV29-1
j_call: TRBJ1-2
cdr3_nt: TGCAGCGCTGATTTAGGGGAAGGGAGGGGCTACACCTTC
cdr3_aa: CSADLGEGRGYTF

d_call: TRBD1
clone_size: .
v_call: TRBV18
j_call: TRBJ1-6
cdr3_nt: TGTGCCAGCTCAGCGCAGGGGGGATACAATTCACCCCTCCACTTT
cdr3_aa: CASSAQGGYNSPLHF

d_call: TRBD2
clone_size: .
v_call: TRBV10-2
j_call: TRBJ2-2
cdr3_nt: TGCGCCAGCAGTGCAGGAGTAGCGGGGAAGATCGGGGAGCTGTTTTTT
cdr3_aa: CASSAGVAGKIGELFF

d_call: .
clone_size: .
v_call: TRBV4-2
j_call: TRBJ1-2
cdr3_nt: TGTGCCAGCAGCCCCTATGACGTCCTCTATGGCTACACCTTC
cdr3_aa: CASSPYDVLYGYTF

d_call: .
clone_size: .
v_call: TRBV6-1
j_call: TRBJ2-5
cdr3_nt: TGTGCCACTGGTACTGGTGGGGGAGAGACCCAGTACTTC
cdr3_aa: CATGTGGGETQYF

d_call: .
clone_size: .
v_call: TRBV10-3
j_call: TRBJ1-2
cdr3_nt: TGTGCCATCAGTGAGTCGGACCGTAGAATTGACTATGGCTACACCTTC
cdr3_aa: CAISESDRRIDYGYTF

d_call: TRBD1
clone_size: .
v_call: TRBV7-8
j_call: TRBJ1-2
cdr3_nt: TGTGCCAGCAGCTTATTAGTTCAGGGGGCGCGTAAAATAGGTGGCTACACCTTC
cdr3_aa: CASSLLVQGARKIGGYTF

d_call: .
clone_size: .
v_call: TRBV10-1
j_call: TRBJ2-3
cdr3_nt: TGCGCCAGCAGTGAGTCGGGGGGGCCGGCAGATACGCAGTATTTT
cdr3_aa: CASSESGGPADTQYF

d_call: TRBD1
clone_size: .
v_call: TRBV9
j_call: TRBJ2-5
cdr3_nt: TGTGCCAGCAGCGAAGACAGGGGAGGAGAGACCCAGTACTTC
cdr3_aa: CASSEDRGGETQYF

d_call: .
clone_size: .
v_call: TRBV30
j_call: TRBJ2-7
cdr3_nt: TGTGCCTGGAGTCAAGGGACAGCGGGTGTCTACGAGCAGTACTTC
cdr3_aa: CAWSQGTAGVYEQYF

d_call: .
clone_size: .
v_call: TRBV5-1
j_call: TRBJ2-7
cdr3_nt: TGCGCCAGCAGCTTTAACGGAGCCTCCTACGAGCAGTACTTC
cdr3_aa: CASSFNGASYEQYF

d_call: .
clone_size: .
v_call: TRBV2
j_call: TRBJ2-1
cdr3_nt: TGTGCCAGCAGAGGGACGTGGGAAAATGAGCAGTTCTTC
cdr3_aa: CASRGTWENEQFF

d_call: TRBD1
clone_size: .
v_call: TRBV4-1
j_call: TRBJ1-5
cdr3_nt: TGCGCCAGCAGCCAGCAACCGGGACAGGGGCCCAATCAGCCCCAGCATTTT
cdr3_aa: CASSQQPGQGPNQPQHF

d_call: .
clone_size: once
v_call: TRBV7-2
j_call: TRBJ2-7
cdr3_nt: TGTGCCAGCAGTTCCTCGCCGATGTACGAGCAGTACTTC
cdr3_aa: CASSSSPMYEQYF

d_call: .
clone_size: .
v_call: TRBV19
j_call: TRBJ1-1
cdr3_nt: TGTGCCAGTACCAAGGAGGGTTTGAACACTGAAGCTTTCTTT
cdr3_aa: CASTKEGLNTEAFF

d_call: .
clone_size: .
v_call: TRBV12-5
j_call: TRBJ2-7
cdr3_nt: TGTGCTAGTAGGAGGGGGCTTTGGGACGAGCAGTACTTC
cdr3_aa: CASRRGLWDEQYF

d_call: .
clone_size: .
v_call: TRBV30
j_call: TRBJ2-1
cdr3_nt: TGTGCCTGGAGCCTGAACAGCAATGAGCAGTTCTTC
cdr3_aa: CAWSLNSNEQFF

d_call: .
clone_size: .
v_call: TRBV5-1
j_call: TRBJ1-5
cdr3_nt: TGCGCCAGCAGTACAGGGTCCCGCAATCAGCCCCAGCATTTT
cdr3_aa: CASSTGSRNQPQHF

d_call: TRBD2
clone_size: .
v_call: TRBV16
j_call: TRBJ2-3
cdr3_nt: TGTGCCAGCAGCGGACAAGTCCGGGCGGGGGACGGAGATACGCAGTATTTT
cdr3_aa: CASSGQVRAGDGDTQYF

d_call: .
clone_size: .
v_call: TRBV10-3
j_call: TRBJ1-2
cdr3_nt: TGTGCCATCCTCCGGACGGCGGGTGGCTACACCTTC
cdr3_aa: CAILRTAGGYTF

d_call: .
clone_size: .
v_call: TRBV4-2
j_call: TRBJ1-6
cdr3_nt: TGTGCCAGCAGCCAAGCAAGTTATTCACCCCTCCACTTT
cdr3_aa: CASSQASYSPLHF

d_call: .
clone_size: .
v_call: TRBV5-1
j_call: TRBJ1-2
cdr3_nt: TGCGCCAGCAGCCTCACCGGGTCGATCTATGGCTACACCTTC
cdr3_aa: CASSLTGSIYGYTF

d_call: .
clone_size: .
v_call: TRBV12-5
j_call: TRBJ1-2
cdr3_nt: TGTGCTAGTGGTCAAGGGACCAGGGGCTTTGATGGCTACACCTTC
cdr3_aa: CASGQGTRGFDGYTF

d_call: .
clone_size: .
v_call: TRBV7-8
j_call: TRBJ1-5
cdr3_nt: TGTGCCAGCAGCTTGGAATCGGGCAGCCAGCCCCAGCATTTT
cdr3_aa: CASSLESGSQPQHF

d_call: TRBD1
clone_size: .
v_call: TRBV6-5
j_call: TRBJ2-2
cdr3_nt: TGTGCCAGCAGACATACAGGGGGCGACACCGGGGAGCTGTTTTTT
cdr3_aa: CASRHTGGDTGELFF

d_call: .
clone_size: .
v_call: TRBV28
j_call: TRBJ2-7
cdr3_nt: TGTGCCAGCACTAGAATGGGTTTGCGGTCCTACGAGCAGTACTTC
cdr3_aa: CASTRMGLRSYEQYF

d_call: .
clone_size: .
v_call: TRBV9
j_call: TRBJ1-1
cdr3_nt: TGTGCCAGCAGCCCAGGGGAGAACACTGAAGCTTTCTTT
cdr3_aa: CASSPGENTEAFF

d_call: .
clone_size: .
v_call: TRBV28
j_call: TRBJ1-2
cdr3_nt: TGTGCCAGCACCGACCCGGCAGGGGAGGCCTATGGCTACACCTTC
cdr3_aa: CASTDPAGEAYGYTF

d_call: .
clone_size: .
v_call: TRBV5-1
j_call: TRBJ2-7
cdr3_nt: TGCGCCAGCAGCTTGATGGGGGGCGCGGGCGAGCAGTACTTC
cdr3_aa: CASSLMGGAGEQYF

d_call: .
clone_size: .
v_call: TRBV30
j_call: TRBJ1-6
cdr3_nt: TGTGCCTGGCTAAACGGGGAATTAAGTAATTCACCCCTCCACTTT
cdr3_aa: CAWLNGELSNSPLHF

d_call: .
clone_size: .
v_call: TRBV21-1
j_call: TRBJ1-4
cdr3_nt: TGTGCCAGCAGCAAGACCGGTCAGCACCCAACTAATGAAAAACTGTTTTTT
cdr3_aa: CASSKTGQHPTNEKLFF

d_call: .
clone_size: .
v_call: TRBV19
j_call: TRBJ2-5
cdr3_nt: TGTGCCAGTAGTCCTCCTGGGACCCGAGGACAGACCCAGTACTTC
cdr3_aa: CASSPPGTRGQTQYF

d_call: .
clone_size: .
v_call: TRBV10-2
j_call: TRBJ2-4
cdr3_nt: TGCGCCAGCAGTGAGTCGACATGGACCGCCAAAAACATTCAGTACTTC
cdr3_aa: CASSESTWTAKNIQYF

d_call: .
clone_size: .
v_call: TRBV7-2
j_call: TRBJ2-7
cdr3_nt: TGTGCCAGCAGCTTAAGGGCCTCTACCGGGCGAGGATACTACGAGCAGTACTTC
cdr3_aa: CASSLRASTGRGYYEQYF

d_call: TRBD2
clone_size: .
v_call: TRBV7-2
j_call: TRBJ2-3
cdr3_nt: TGTGCCAGCAGCTTAGTCGCGGGAGTGGCAGATACGCAGTATTTT
cdr3_aa: CASSLVAGVADTQYF

d_call: .
clone_size: .
v_call: TRBV5-4
j_call: TRBJ2-3
cdr3_nt: TGTGCCAGCAGCTTGGGGGGGGACGGCACAGATACGCAGTATTTT
cdr3_aa: CASSLGGDGTDTQYF

d_call: .
clone_size: .
v_call: TRBV18
j_call: TRBJ2-5
cdr3_nt: TGTGCCAGCTCACAGGCAGGGAGGGAGACCCAGTACTTC
cdr3_aa: CASSQAGRETQYF

d_call: .
clone_size: .
v_call: TRBV7-8
j_call: TRBJ2-3
cdr3_nt: TGTGCCAGCAGCTTAGATCTCAGCACAGATACGCAGTATTTT
cdr3_aa: CASSLDLSTDTQYF

d_call: .
clone_size: once
v_call: TRBV19
j_call: TRBJ1-2
cdr3_nt: TGTGCCAGTAGTCTCTCTACCGGGGGTAACTATGGCTACACCTTC
cdr3_aa: CASSLSTGGNYGYTF

d_call: .
clone_size: .
v_call: TRBV6-5
j_call: TRBJ2-2
cdr3_nt: TGTGCCAGCGCTAGGAGGCCGAACACCGGGGAGCTGTTTTTT
cdr3_aa: CASARRPNTGELFF

d_call: TRBD1
clone_size: .
v_call: TRBV6-1
j_call: TRBJ2-7
cdr3_nt: TGTGCCAGCAGTGAACCGGGACAGGGAGTCTACGAGCAGTACTTC
cdr3_aa: CASSEPGQGVYEQYF

d_call: .
clone_size: .
v_call: TRBV28
j_call: TRBJ1-2
cdr3_nt: TGTGCCAGCAGCCGAGAGCGGGGGGTAAAGAACTATGGCTACACCTTC
cdr3_aa: CASSRERGVKNYGYTF

d_call: .
clone_size: .
v_call: TRBV7-2
j_call: TRBJ2-7
cdr3_nt: TGTGCCAGCAGCTCCTCCCTCGGGTCGCAGTACTTC
cdr3_aa: CASSSSLGSQYF

d_call: .
clone_size: .
v_call: TRBV5-5
j_call: TRBJ1-4
cdr3_nt: TGTGCCAGCAGCTTGAATGTTAATGAAAAACTGTTTTTT
cdr3_aa: CASSLNVNEKLFF

d_call: .
clone_size: .
v_call: TRBV27
j_call: TRBJ2-1
cdr3_nt: TGTGCCAGCAGTTTTGGAAGGGTCTTCCGCTCCTACAATGAGCAGTTCTTC
cdr3_aa: CASSFGRVFRSYNEQFF

d_call: TRBD1
clone_size: .
v_call: TRBV6-1
j_call: TRBJ1-2
cdr3_nt: TGTGCCAGCAGGACCGGGACAGGGGGACTCTATGGCTACACCTTC
cdr3_aa: CASRTGTGGLYGYTF